The rows below give T cell receptor beta chains drawn from one sample of a study of T cells in Graves' hyperthyroidism and ophthalmopathy. TCRdb redid the calling of the multiplex PCR reads with MiXCR, one entry per CDR3 protein. The sample has 350,000 to 450,000 distinct CDR3 sequences; around 15% are singletons. Sequences were obtained from blood. These receptors were taken from a man aged 45 to 65 with Graves' ophthalmopathy. Each CDR3 is given with its conserved first and last residue. The order of the fields is clone size, V gene, J gene, D gene, CDR3 protein, CDR3 DNA. A D gene is named only where the DNA matches it firmly. Where a row states a size, it is once, few, many or the class of an expanded clone; other rows omit it.

NA	TRBV6-2/TRBV6-3	TRBJ2-7	TRBD2	CASSYAPLRDYNEQYF	TGTGCCAGCAGTTACGCCCCACTCAGGGACTACAATGAGCAGTACTTC
few	TRBV27	TRBJ2-7	TRBD1	CASSPLTGGPVSYEQYF	TGTGCCAGCAGTCCCCTGACAGGGGGGCCTGTGTCCTACGAGCAGTACTTC
NA	TRBV5-4	TRBJ2-1	NA	CASSLDGYEQFF	TGTGCCAGCAGCTTGGACGGGTATGAGCAGTTCTTC
few	TRBV19	TRBJ2-1	TRBD2	CASSIRAGVTNEQFF	TGTGCCAGTAGTATCCGAGCGGGAGTGACCAATGAGCAGTTCTTC
many	TRBV6-1	TRBJ1-2	NA	CASSLPMTGNYGYTF	TGTGCCAGCAGTCTCCCTATGACGGGGAACTATGGCTACACCTTC
few	TRBV7-9	TRBJ2-1	TRBD2	CASSSNVNPTSGRAINEQFF	TGTGCCAGCAGCTCGAACGTCAATCCAACTAGCGGGAGGGCCATTAATGAGCAGTTCTTC
many	TRBV7-8	TRBJ2-7	NA	CASSLVRGEQYF	TGTGCCAGCAGCTTAGTGAGGGGCGAGCAGTACTTC
many	TRBV20-1	TRBJ2-7	NA	CSARDRGTNSVKYEQYF	TGCAGTGCTAGAGATAGGGGGACTAACTCAGTTAAATACGAGCAGTACTTC
many	TRBV19	TRBJ2-1	TRBD2	CASSIEQSSGSDEQFF	TGTGCCAGTAGTATAGAGCAATCTAGCGGGAGCGATGAGCAGTTCTTC
NA	TRBV20-1	TRBJ2-1	NA	CSASGNNEQFF	TGCAGTGCCTCAGGGAACAATGAGCAGTTCTTC
NA	TRBV2	TRBJ2-7	NA	CASNPSPYEQYF	TGTGCCAGCAACCCCTCCCCCTACGAGCAGTACTTC
once	TRBV10-2	TRBJ2-1	TRBD2	CASSENSGRTSYNEQFF	TGCGCCAGCAGTGAGAATAGCGGGAGGACATCCTACAATGAGCAGTTCTTC
NA	TRBV6-6	TRBJ1-2	TRBD1	CASSYSQGTVIYGYTF	TGTGCCAGCAGTTACTCACAGGGGACTGTTATCTATGGCTACACCTTC
many	TRBV20-1	TRBJ2-7	TRBD1	CSARRTGLSYEQYF	TGCAGTGCCCGGAGGACAGGGCTCTCCTACGAGCAGTACTTC
NA	TRBV6-1	TRBJ2-1	NA	CASSTGTPTYNEQFF	TGTGCCAGCAGCACCGGGACTCCTACCTACAATGAGCAGTTCTTC
many	TRBV3-1	TRBJ1-2	NA	CASSQDLGGNSGGYTF	TGTGCCAGCAGCCAAGATTTGGGCGGGAACTCGGGCGGCTACACCTTC
once	TRBV4-1	TRBJ1-6	NA	CASSQVMDSPLHF	TGCGCCAGCAGCCAAGTTATGGATTCACCCCTCCACTTT
once	TRBV5-4	TRBJ2-7	TRBD1	CASSHGTEAYEQYF	TGTGCCAGCAGCCACGGGACAGAAGCCTACGAGCAGTACTTC
NA	TRBV27	TRBJ2-1	NA	CASSVFGGSSYNEQFF	TGTGCCAGCAGCGTCTTCGGGGGTAGCTCCTACAATGAGCAGTTCTTC
NA	TRBV5-1	TRBJ2-5	NA	CASSSQPLGGETQYF	TGCGCCAGCAGCTCTCAACCGCTTGGAGGGGAGACCCAGTACTTC
many	TRBV28	TRBJ2-5	TRBD2	CASSGSGIETQYF	TGTGCCAGCAGTGGGAGCGGGATCGAGACCCAGTACTTC
many	TRBV2	TRBJ2-1	TRBD1	CASFWGTANNEQFF	TGTGCCAGCTTTTGGGGGACAGCTAACAATGAGCAGTTCTTC
many	TRBV12-3/TRBV12-4	TRBJ2-3	NA	CASSLVLRDLADTQYF	TGTGCCAGCAGTTTAGTACTGCGGGACCTGGCAGATACGCAGTATTTT
NA	TRBV24-1	TRBJ2-6	TRBD1	CATSDPGQGANGANVLTF	TGTGCCACCAGTGATCCGGGACAGGGGGCGAATGGGGCCAACGTCCTGACTTTC
few	TRBV4-2	TRBJ2-5	NA	CASSRSLVAAETQYF	TGTGCCAGCAGCCGTTCACTAGTGGCGGCGGAGACCCAGTACTTC
many	TRBV24-1	TRBJ2-1	NA	CATSDGQGLSNEQFF	TGTGCCACCAGTGATGGCCAGGGGCTAAGCAATGAGCAGTTCTTC
NA	TRBV29-1	TRBJ1-2	NA	CSVAPPSIGYTF	TGCAGCGTCGCCCCTCCGTCCATAGGCTACACCTTC
many	TRBV7-9	TRBJ2-1	NA	CASSEDFSRNEQFF	TGTGCCAGCAGCGAAGATTTTAGTCGCAATGAGCAGTTCTTC
many	TRBV5-5	TRBJ2-6	NA	CASSDADSGANVLTF	TGTGCCAGCAGCGACGCGGACTCTGGGGCCAACGTCCTGACTTTC
NA	TRBV29-1	TRBJ1-4	NA	CSVWLQSDGGEKLFF	TGCAGCGTTTGGTTACAGTCGGATGGGGGTGAAAAACTGTTTTTT
NA	TRBV15	TRBJ1-5	NA	CATSRGTSLTGSNQPQHF	TGTGCCACCAGCAGAGGGACATCCCTAACGGGTAGCAATCAGCCCCAGCATTTT
NA	TRBV4-1	TRBJ2-1	TRBD2	CASSQVASGIYNEQFF	TGCGCCAGCAGCCAAGTAGCTAGCGGGATCTACAATGAGCAGTTCTTC
few	TRBV19	TRBJ2-7	TRBD2	CASQGSGGPREQYF	TGTGCCAGTCAGGGGTCGGGAGGGCCTCGTGAGCAGTACTTC
NA	TRBV7-9	TRBJ1-2	NA	CASSLRRRQNYGYTF	TGTGCCAGCAGCTTACGGCGGAGGCAGAACTATGGCTACACCTTC
few	TRBV29-1	TRBJ2-5	NA	CSVEGITDQETQYF	TGCAGCGTTGAAGGAATCACAGATCAAGAGACCCAGTACTTC
many	TRBV20-1	TRBJ1-2	NA	CSAREDGRQSGGYTF	TGCAGTGCTAGAGAGGATGGTCGCCAAAGCGGGGGCTACACCTTC
NA	TRBV19	TRBJ2-7	NA	CASRFGHLPSYEQYF	TGTGCCAGTAGATTTGGACACCTCCCCTCCTACGAGCAGTACTTC
many	TRBV5-1	TRBJ2-3	TRBD1	CASSRDRAQPDTQYF	TGCGCCAGCAGCCGTGACAGGGCTCAGCCCGATACGCAGTATTTT
many	TRBV11-3	TRBJ2-1	NA	CASSLRWGGSNEQFF	TGTGCCAGCAGCTTAAGGTGGGGTGGGTCCAATGAGCAGTTCTTC
many	TRBV18	TRBJ2-2	NA	CASSPELSTGELFF	TGTGCCAGCTCACCGGAACTGTCCACCGGGGAGCTGTTTTTT